This is a list of T cell receptor beta chains from one sample in a study of T cells in narcolepsy. The data were produced by immunoSEQ multiplex PCR, yet TCRdb's version contains in-frame clones alone and is incomplete. The table shows fewer than 35,000 clones, with roughly four fifths occurring only once. The sequenced sample consisted of CD45RA- memory CD4+ T cells from PBMCs. Source of these receptors: a human donor with narcolepsy. CDR3s include the opening cysteine and the closing phenylalanine or tryptophan. D genes are given only for firm matches. Clone size is not always given. Where it is, it says once, few, many or a class for expanded clones.

V	D	size	J	CDR3	DNA
TRBV6-5	NA	NA	TRBJ2-5	CASSETPQETQYF	TGTGCCAGCAGTGAGACCCCCCAAGAGACCCAGTACTTC
TRBV5-6	TRBD1	NA	TRBJ2-7	CASSLGLGQGSYEQYF	TGTGCCAGCAGCTTGGGATTAGGACAGGGGAGCTACGAGCAGTACTTC
TRBV27	NA	NA	TRBJ1-5	CASSYDPYSNQPQHF	TGTGCCAGCAGTTACGACCCTTATAGCAATCAGCCCCAGCATTTT
TRBV9	TRBD1	once	TRBJ1-6	CASSEGSTGDSPLHF	TGTGCCAGCAGCGAGGGCTCAACAGGGGACTCACCCCTCCACTTT
TRBV19	NA	NA	TRBJ1-1	CASSILEPAVAFF	TGTGCCAGTAGTATATTGGAGCCCGCCGTTGCTTTCTTT
TRBV5-1	NA	NA	TRBJ2-5	CASSSVGANVETQYF	TGCGCCAGCAGCTCGGTAGGGGCAAATGTAGAGACCCAGTACTTC
TRBV9	NA	NA	TRBJ1-2	CASSVSTGTIYGYTF	TGTGCCAGCAGCGTATCGACGGGGACAATCTATGGCTACACCTTC
TRBV11-2	TRBD1	NA	TRBJ1-1	CASSPQQGVVTEAFF	TGTGCCAGCAGCCCCCAACAGGGGGTGGTCACTGAAGCTTTCTTT
TRBV5-1	NA	NA	TRBJ2-7	CASSLGDSPPYEQYF	TGCGCCAGCAGCTTAGGGGACTCTCCCCCATACGAGCAGTACTTC
TRBV19	TRBD1	NA	TRBJ1-1	CASIPEAGQRGNTEAFF	TGTGCCAGTATCCCTGAGGCGGGACAGCGAGGGAACACTGAAGCTTTCTTT
TRBV6-5	NA	NA	TRBJ2-1	CASSSRNEQFF	TGTGCCAGCAGCTCCCGCAATGAGCAGTTCTTC
TRBV6-5	TRBD1	NA	TRBJ2-3	CASRDGTGRDTQYF	TGTGCCAGCAGAGACGGGACAGGGCGAGATACGCAGTATTTT
TRBV19	NA	NA	TRBJ2-4	CASSLELGNKNIQYF	TGTGCCAGTAGTCTGGAGTTAGGGAACAAAAACATTCAGTACTTC
TRBV30	NA	NA	TRBJ1-1	CAWEGRADTEAFF	TGTGCCTGGGAGGGACGGGCGGACACTGAAGCTTTCTTT
TRBV11-2	NA	NA	TRBJ2-5	CASSFALKETQYF	TGTGCCAGCAGCTTCGCACTCAAGGAGACCCAGTACTTC
TRBV19	NA	NA	TRBJ2-3	CASSLALPTDTQYF	TGTGCCAGTAGTCTAGCGTTACCCACAGATACGCAGTATTTT
TRBV27	TRBD2	few	TRBJ2-7	CASSPGTGLVNEQYF	TGTGCCAGCAGTCCCGGAACCGGACTAGTCAACGAGCAGTACTTC
TRBV19	NA	NA	TRBJ1-1	CASVEAFF	TGTGCCAGTGTTGAAGCTTTCTTT
TRBV9	TRBD2	NA	TRBJ2-7	CASSVGITGGNEQYF	TGTGCCAGCAGCGTAGGCATTACCGGGGGGAACGAGCAGTACTTC
TRBV7-3	TRBD2	once	TRBJ2-2	CASSRGGEDTGELFF	TGTGCCAGCAGCCGGGGAGGGGAGGACACCGGGGAGCTGTTTTTT
TRBV15	NA	NA	TRBJ1-1	CATSRDLGRLNTEAFF	TGTGCCACCAGCAGAGATCTAGGCAGATTGAACACTGAAGCTTTCTTT
TRBV6-6	TRBD2	NA	TRBJ2-2	CASRVSGRSSGELFF	TGTGCCAGCAGGGTTAGCGGGAGAAGTTCCGGGGAGCTGTTTTTT
TRBV15	NA	NA	TRBJ1-1	CATSARRAGTEAFF	TGTGCCACCAGCGCCCGAAGGGCGGGCACTGAAGCTTTCTTT
TRBV7-3	TRBD2	NA	TRBJ2-1	CASSSAGTRNEQFF	TGTGCCAGCAGCTCCGCCGGGACTAGGAATGAGCAGTTCTTC
TRBV28	NA	NA	TRBJ2-3	CASIGQFTDTQYF	TGTGCCAGCATCGGGCAGTTCACAGATACGCAGTATTTT
TRBV30	NA	NA	TRBJ2-5	CAWSVLEETQYF	TGTGCCTGGAGTGTACTCGAAGAGACCCAGTACTTC
TRBV27	TRBD1	few	TRBJ1-2	CASFGQGGYTF	TGTGCCAGCTTCGGACAGGGGGGCTACACCTTC
TRBV10-3	TRBD1	NA	TRBJ1-1	CAISALQGSTEAFF	TGTGCCATCAGTGCCCTACAGGGGAGCACTGAAGCTTTCTTT
TRBV6-5	NA	NA	TRBJ1-1	CASSREGEGAEAFF	TGTGCCAGCAGCCGAGAGGGGGAAGGGGCTGAAGCTTTCTTT
TRBV6-1	NA	NA	TRBJ2-1	CASSEALPYNEQFF	TGTGCCAGCAGTGAAGCGCTGCCCTACAATGAGCAGTTCTTC
TRBV5-7	NA	once	TRBJ2-7	CASSLWGHPYEQYF	TGTGCCAGCAGCTTGTGGGGGCACCCCTACGAGCAGTACTTC
TRBV28	TRBD2	NA	TRBJ2-3	CASSQTPTSGSTDTQYF	TGTGCCAGCAGCCAGACCCCGACTAGCGGCAGCACAGATACGCAGTATTTT
TRBV30	TRBD1	NA	TRBJ1-1	CAWRRQGRTEAFF	TGTGCCTGGAGAAGACAGGGGCGGACTGAAGCTTTCTTT
TRBV6-1	TRBD2	NA	TRBJ2-2	CASSPLAASTGELFF	TGTGCCAGCAGCCCCCTAGCGGCAAGCACCGGGGAGCTGTTTTTT
TRBV6-5	TRBD1	few	TRBJ2-7	CASSYGPTGAYEQYF	TGTGCCAGCAGTTACGGTCCGACAGGGGCCTACGAGCAGTACTTC
TRBV7-9	NA	few	TRBJ2-5	CASALGDTRQETQYF	TGTGCCAGCGCCTTGGGGGATACCCGACAAGAGACCCAGTACTTC
TRBV5-6	NA	medium-sized	TRBJ2-7	CASSNTGRYEQYF	TGTGCCAGCAGCAACACAGGTCGGTACGAGCAGTACTTC
TRBV5-1	TRBD2	NA	TRBJ2-7	CASSLGTRGGAAEQYF	TGCGCCAGCAGCTTGGGGACTCGCGGGGGGGCAGCCGAGCAGTACTTC
TRBV7-3	TRBD2	few	TRBJ2-5	CASSPAGEETQYF	TGTGCCAGCAGCCCAGCGGGAGAAGAGACCCAGTACTTC
TRBV5-6	NA	NA	TRBJ2-1	CASSPTGFNEQFF	TGTGCCAGCAGCCCTACAGGTTTCAATGAGCAGTTCTTC
TRBV5-6	NA	NA	TRBJ2-5	CASSSLMDRKETQYF	TGTGCCAGCAGCAGTTTAATGGACAGAAAAGAGACCCAGTACTTC
TRBV19	TRBD1	NA	TRBJ2-7	CASRETGVTPTYEQYF	TGTGCCAGTAGGGAAACAGGGGTAACCCCGACCTACGAGCAGTACTTC
TRBV6-5	NA	NA	TRBJ2-6	CASSYGAGAGANVLTF	TGTGCCAGCAGTTACGGCGCAGGGGCTGGGGCCAACGTCCTGACTTTC
TRBV9	NA	NA	TRBJ1-4	CASSGGQSPNEKLFF	TGTGCCAGCAGCGGAGGACAGAGCCCGAATGAAAAACTGTTTTTT
TRBV6-6	TRBD2	NA	TRBJ2-7	CASSYPPRGRGSEQYF	TGTGCCAGCAGTTACCCACCTCGCGGGAGAGGTTCAGAGCAGTACTTC
TRBV25-1	NA	few	TRBJ1-1	CASSDRRGASNTEAFF	TGTGCCAGCAGTGACCGACGGGGGGCAAGTAATACTGAAGCTTTCTTT
TRBV15	TRBD2	NA	TRBJ2-7	CATSRGLAGYEQYF	TGTGCCACCAGCAGAGGACTAGCGGGCTACGAGCAGTACTTC
TRBV2	NA	NA	TRBJ2-1	CASRPDLAYNEQFF	TGTGCCAGCAGGCCGGACCTGGCCTACAATGAGCAGTTCTTC
TRBV6-1	TRBD1	few	TRBJ2-7	CASSLDRDHEQYF	TGTGCCAGCAGTCTTGACAGGGACCACGAGCAGTACTTC
TRBV7-8	NA	NA	TRBJ2-7	CASSLVEGLEQYF	TGTGCCAGCAGCTTAGTCGAGGGGCTCGAGCAGTACTTC
TRBV4-3	NA	once	TRBJ2-5	CASSQVGRVIQETQYF	TGCGCCAGCAGCCAAGTCGGGCGGGTAATCCAAGAGACCCAGTACTTC
TRBV5-1	NA	NA	TRBJ2-3	CASSIRDYDTQYF	TGCGCCAGCAGCATCCGGGATTACGATACGCAGTATTTT
TRBV6-5	TRBD1	NA	TRBJ2-7	CASSYRRQGYEQYF	TGTGCCAGCAGTTACCGTAGACAGGGCTACGAGCAGTACTTC
TRBV19	NA	few	TRBJ1-5	CASSIEIRNQPQHF	TGTGCCAGTAGTATAGAAATTCGCAATCAGCCCCAGCATTTT
TRBV15	NA	NA	TRBJ1-4	CATSRGYNEKLFF	TGTGCCACCAGCAGAGGGTATAATGAAAAACTGTTTTTT
TRBV11-2	TRBD1	NA	TRBJ2-7	CASSPLNRQGSYEQYF	TGTGCCAGCAGCCCACTCAATCGACAGGGTTCATACGAGCAGTACTTC
TRBV7-2	NA	NA	TRBJ2-2	CASSLVEGMTGELFF	TGTGCCAGCAGCTTAGTAGAGGGTATGACCGGGGAGCTGTTTTTT
TRBV5-4	TRBD1	NA	TRBJ1-3	CASSSGTGGFSGNTIYF	TGTGCCAGCAGCTCGGGGACAGGGGGGTTCTCTGGAAACACCATATATTTT
TRBV11-3	NA	NA	TRBJ2-3	CASSLGTDSTDTQYF	TGTGCCAGCAGCTTAGGGACAGACAGCACAGATACGCAGTATTTT
TRBV18	TRBD1	NA	TRBJ1-2	CASSPGTDYGYTF	TGTGCCAGCTCACCAGGGACAGACTATGGCTACACCTTC